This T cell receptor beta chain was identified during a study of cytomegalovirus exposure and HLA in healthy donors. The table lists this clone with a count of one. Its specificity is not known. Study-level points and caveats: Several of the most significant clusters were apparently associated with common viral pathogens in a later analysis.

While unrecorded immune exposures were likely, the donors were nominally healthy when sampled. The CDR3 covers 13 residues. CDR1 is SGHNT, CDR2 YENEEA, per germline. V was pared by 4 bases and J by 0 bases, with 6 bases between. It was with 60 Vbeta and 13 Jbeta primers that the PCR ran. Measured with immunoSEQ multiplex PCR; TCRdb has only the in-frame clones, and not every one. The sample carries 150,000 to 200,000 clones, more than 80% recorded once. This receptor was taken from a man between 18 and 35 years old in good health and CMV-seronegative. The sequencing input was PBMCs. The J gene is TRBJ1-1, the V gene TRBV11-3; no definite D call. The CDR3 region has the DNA TGTGCCAGCAGCTCCCAGGTGAACACTGAAGCTTTCTTT. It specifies CASSSQVNTEAFF.